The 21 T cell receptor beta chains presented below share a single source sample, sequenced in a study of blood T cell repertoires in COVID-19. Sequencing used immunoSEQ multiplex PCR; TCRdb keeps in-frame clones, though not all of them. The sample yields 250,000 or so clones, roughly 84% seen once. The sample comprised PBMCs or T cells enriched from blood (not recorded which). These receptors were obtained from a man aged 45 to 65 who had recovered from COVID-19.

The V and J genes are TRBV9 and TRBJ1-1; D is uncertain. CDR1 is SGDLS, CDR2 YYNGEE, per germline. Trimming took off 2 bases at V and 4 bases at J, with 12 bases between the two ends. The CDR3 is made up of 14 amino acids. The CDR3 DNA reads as TGTGCCAGCAGCGTTTTGGCCCGTGGCACTGAAGCTTTCTTT. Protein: CASSVLARGTEAFF.

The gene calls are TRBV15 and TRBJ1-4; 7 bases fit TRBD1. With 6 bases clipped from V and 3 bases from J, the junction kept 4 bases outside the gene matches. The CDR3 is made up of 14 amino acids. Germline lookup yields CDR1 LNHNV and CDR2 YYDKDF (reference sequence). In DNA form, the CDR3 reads TGTGCCACCAGGAGGGGGCAGGCTAATGAAAAACTGTTTTTT. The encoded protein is CATRRGQANEKLFF. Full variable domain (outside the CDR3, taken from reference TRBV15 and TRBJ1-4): DAMVIQNPRYQVTQFGKPVTLSCSQTLNHNVMYWYQQKSSQAPKLLFHYYDKDFNNEADTPDNFQSRRPNTSFCFLDIRSPGLGDTAMYLCATRRGQANEKLFFGSGTQLSVL.

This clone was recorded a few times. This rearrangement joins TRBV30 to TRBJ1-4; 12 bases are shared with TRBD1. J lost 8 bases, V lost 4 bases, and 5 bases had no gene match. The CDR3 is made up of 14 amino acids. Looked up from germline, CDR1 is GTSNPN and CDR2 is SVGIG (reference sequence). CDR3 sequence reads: CAWTGDRGREKLFF. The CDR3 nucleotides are TGTGCCTGGACCGGGGACAGGGGGCGGGAAAAACTGTTTTTT.

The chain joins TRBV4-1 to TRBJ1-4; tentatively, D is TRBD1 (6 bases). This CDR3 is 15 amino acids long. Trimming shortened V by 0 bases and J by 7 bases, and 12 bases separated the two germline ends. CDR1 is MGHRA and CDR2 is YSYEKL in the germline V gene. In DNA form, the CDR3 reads TGCGCCAGCAGCCAAGATGACAGGTCTGGTGAAAAACTGTTTTTT. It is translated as CASSQDDRSGEKLFF.

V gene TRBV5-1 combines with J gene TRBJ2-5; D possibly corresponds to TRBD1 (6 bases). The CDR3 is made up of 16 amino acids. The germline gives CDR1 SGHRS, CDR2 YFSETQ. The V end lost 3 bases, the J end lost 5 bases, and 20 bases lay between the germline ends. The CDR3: CASSYRRGQGGETQYF. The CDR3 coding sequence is TGCGCCAGCAGCTACCGACGGGGACAAGGCGGGGAGACCCAGTACTTC.

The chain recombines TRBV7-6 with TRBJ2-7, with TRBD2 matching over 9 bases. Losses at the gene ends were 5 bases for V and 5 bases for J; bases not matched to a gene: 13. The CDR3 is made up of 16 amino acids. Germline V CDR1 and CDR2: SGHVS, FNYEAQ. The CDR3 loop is CASSPGGGRAYHEQYF. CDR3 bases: TGTGCCAGCAGCCCCGGGGGCGGGAGGGCTTATCACGAGCAGTACTTC.

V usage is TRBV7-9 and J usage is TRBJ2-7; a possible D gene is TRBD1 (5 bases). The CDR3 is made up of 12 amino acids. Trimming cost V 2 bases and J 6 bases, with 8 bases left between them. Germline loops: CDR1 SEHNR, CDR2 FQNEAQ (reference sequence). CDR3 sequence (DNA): TGTGCCAGCAGCTTAACAGGTTCCGAGCAGTACTTC. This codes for CASSLTGSEQYF.

The CDR3: CASTVSGGEHEQYF. In DNA form, the CDR3 reads TGTGCCAGCACCGTTAGCGGGGGTGAACACGAGCAGTACTTC. This chain uses TRBV7-9 with TRBJ2-7, with 9 bases that match TRBD2. This CDR3 spans 14 amino acids. Germline CDR1 reads SEHNR; CDR2 reads FQNEAQ (reference sequence). V gave up 7 bases and J gave up 5 bases; unmatched junction bases: 9.

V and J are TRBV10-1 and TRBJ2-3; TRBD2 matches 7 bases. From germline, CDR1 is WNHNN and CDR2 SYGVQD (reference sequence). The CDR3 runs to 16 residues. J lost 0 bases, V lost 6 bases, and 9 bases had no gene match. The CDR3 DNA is TGCGCCAGCAGCCCCGGGACTACTTTTAGCACAGATACGCAGTATTTT. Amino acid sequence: CASSPGTTFSTDTQYF.

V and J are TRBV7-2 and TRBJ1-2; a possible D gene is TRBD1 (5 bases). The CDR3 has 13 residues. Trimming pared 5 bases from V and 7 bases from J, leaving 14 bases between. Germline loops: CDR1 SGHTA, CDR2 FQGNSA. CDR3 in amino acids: CASSPDRLGGYTF. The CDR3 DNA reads TGTGCCAGCAGCCCCGACAGATTAGGTGGCTACACCTTC.

The CDR3 sequence: CASSLESFEQFF. The CDR3 region has the DNA TGCGCCAGCAGCTTGGAGAGTTTTGAGCAGTTCTTC. The chain combines TRBV5-1 with TRBJ2-1; D gene ambiguous. Trimming stripped 0 bases from V and 9 bases from J, with 7 bases between. The V gene's germline CDR1 is SGHRS and CDR2 YFSETQ. CDR3 length: 12 residues.

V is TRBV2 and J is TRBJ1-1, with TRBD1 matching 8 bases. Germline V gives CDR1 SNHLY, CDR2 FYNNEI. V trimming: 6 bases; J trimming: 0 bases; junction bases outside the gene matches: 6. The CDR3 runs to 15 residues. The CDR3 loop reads CASRGDRIMNTEAFF. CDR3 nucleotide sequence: TGTGCCAGCAGGGGGGACAGGATTATGAACACTGAAGCTTTCTTT.

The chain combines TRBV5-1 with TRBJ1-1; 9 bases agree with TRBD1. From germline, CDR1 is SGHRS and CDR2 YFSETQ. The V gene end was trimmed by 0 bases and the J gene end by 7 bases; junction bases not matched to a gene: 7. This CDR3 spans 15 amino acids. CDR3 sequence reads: CASSLASGQGREAFF. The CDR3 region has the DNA TGCGCCAGCAGCTTGGCCAGTGGACAGGGGCGTGAAGCTTTCTTT. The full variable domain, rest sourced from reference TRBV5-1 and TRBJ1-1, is KAGVTQTPRYLIKTRGQQVTLSCSPISGHRSVSWYQQTPGQGLQFLFEYFSETQRNKGNFPGRFSGRQFSNSRSEMNVSTLELGDSALYLCASSLASGQGREAFFGQGTRLTVV.

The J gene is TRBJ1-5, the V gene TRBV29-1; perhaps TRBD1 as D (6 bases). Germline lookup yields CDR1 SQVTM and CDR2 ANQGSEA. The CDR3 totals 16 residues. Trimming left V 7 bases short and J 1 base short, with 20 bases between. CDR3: CSARPGGTHSNQPQHF. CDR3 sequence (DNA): TGCAGCGCCCGTCCCGGGGGGACACACAGCAATCAGCCCCAGCATTTT.

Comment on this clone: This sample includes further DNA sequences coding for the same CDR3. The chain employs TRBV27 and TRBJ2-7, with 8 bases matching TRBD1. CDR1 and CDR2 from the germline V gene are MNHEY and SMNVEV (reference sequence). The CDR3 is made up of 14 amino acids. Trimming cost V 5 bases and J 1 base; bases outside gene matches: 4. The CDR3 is CASSPRTGSYEQYF. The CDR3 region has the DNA TGTGCCAGCAGTCCCCGGACAGGGTCCTACGAGCAGTACTTC.

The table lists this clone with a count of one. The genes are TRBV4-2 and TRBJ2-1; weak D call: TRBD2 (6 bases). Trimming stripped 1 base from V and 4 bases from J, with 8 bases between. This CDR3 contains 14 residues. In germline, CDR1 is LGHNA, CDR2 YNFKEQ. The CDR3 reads CASSQVSGYNEQFF. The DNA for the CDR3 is TGTGCCAGCAGCCAAGTTAGCGGTTACAATGAGCAGTTCTTC.

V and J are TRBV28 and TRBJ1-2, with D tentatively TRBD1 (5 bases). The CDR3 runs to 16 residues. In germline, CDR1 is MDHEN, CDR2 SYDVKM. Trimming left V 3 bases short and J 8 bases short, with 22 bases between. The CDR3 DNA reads TGTGCCAGCAGTTTTCCTGGGGCCCTAAAGGTGAACGGCTACACCTTC. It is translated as CASSFPGALKVNGYTF.

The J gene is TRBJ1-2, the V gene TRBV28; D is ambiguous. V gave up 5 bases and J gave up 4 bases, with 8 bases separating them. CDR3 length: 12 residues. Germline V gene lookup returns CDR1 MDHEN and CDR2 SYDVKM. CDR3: CASSKAGYGYTF. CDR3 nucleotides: TGTGCCAGCAGTAAGGCGGGCTATGGCTACACCTTC.

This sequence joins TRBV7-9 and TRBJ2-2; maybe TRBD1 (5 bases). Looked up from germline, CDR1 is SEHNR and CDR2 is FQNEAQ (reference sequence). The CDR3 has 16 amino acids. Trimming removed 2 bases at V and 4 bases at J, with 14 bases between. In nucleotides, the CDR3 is TGTGCCAGCAGCTTATTTCAGGGTAAAAGCACCGGGGAGCTGTTTTTT. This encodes CASSLFQGKSTGELFF. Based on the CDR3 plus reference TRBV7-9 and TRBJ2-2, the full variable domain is DTGVSQNPRHKITKRGQNVTFRCDPISEHNRLYWYRQTLGQGPEFLTYFQNEAQLEKSRLLSDRFSAERPKGSFSTLEIQRTEQGDSAMYLCASSLFQGKSTGELFFGEGSRLTVL.

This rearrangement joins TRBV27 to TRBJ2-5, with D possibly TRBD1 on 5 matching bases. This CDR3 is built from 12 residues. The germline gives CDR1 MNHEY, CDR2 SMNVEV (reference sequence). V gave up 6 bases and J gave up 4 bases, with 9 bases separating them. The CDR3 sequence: CASRRQGETQYF. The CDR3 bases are TGTGCCAGCAGGCGGCAGGGAGAGACCCAGTACTTC.

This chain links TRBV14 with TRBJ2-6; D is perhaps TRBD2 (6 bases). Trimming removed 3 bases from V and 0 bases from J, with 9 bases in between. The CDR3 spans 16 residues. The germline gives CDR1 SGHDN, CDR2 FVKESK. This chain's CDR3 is CASSQRDFSGANVLTF. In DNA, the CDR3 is TGTGCCAGCAGCCAGCGGGATTTCTCTGGGGCCAACGTCCTGACTTTC.